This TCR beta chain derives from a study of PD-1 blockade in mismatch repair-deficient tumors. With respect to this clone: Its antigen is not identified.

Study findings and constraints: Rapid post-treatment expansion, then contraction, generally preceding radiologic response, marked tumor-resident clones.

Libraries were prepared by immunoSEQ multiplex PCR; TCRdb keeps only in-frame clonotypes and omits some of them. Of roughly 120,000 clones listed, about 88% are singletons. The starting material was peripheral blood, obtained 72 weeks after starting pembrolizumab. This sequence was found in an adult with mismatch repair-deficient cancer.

CDR3 amino acids: CASRTGLNPQETQYF. DNA for the CDR3: TGTGCCAGTCGGACAGGGTTAAATCCTCAAGAGACCCAGTACTTC. This chain uses TRBV2 with TRBJ2-5, with 8 bases that match TRBD1. Germline V gene data show CDR1 as SNHLY and CDR2 as FYNNEI. The V gene end was trimmed by 9 bases and the J gene end by 2 bases; junction bases not matched to a gene: 11. The length of the CDR3 is 15 residues.